The clone carrying this T cell receptor (beta chain) was recorded a few times. Its antigen is as yet unknown. Whoever was chosen for sequencing had shown CD8+CD57+ cell expansion by flow cytometry. Every patient had severe acquired aplastic anemia. Profiles of TCR beta VDJ and CDR3 were generated from a genomic DNA template. A single record per CDR3 protein comes from TCRdb applying MiXCR to the reads. In the table there are approximately 100,000 distinct CDR3 sequences, 55% to 75% of which are singletons. This specimen comes from a study of CD8+CD57+ T cells in acquired aplastic anemia. The germline V gene has CDR1 SGHTA and CDR2 FQGNSA. This CDR3 spans 14 amino acids. V trimming: 6 bases; J trimming: 3 bases; junction bases outside the gene matches: 5. Study outcomes and limitations: CD8+ Simpson's diversity showed no significant patient-control difference.

The sequence came from a human donor with aplastic anemia. Sequences were obtained from sorted CD4+, CD8+, or CD8+CD57+ T cells (not recorded which) from PBMCs. This rearrangement joins TRBV7-2 to TRBJ2-5; 9 nucleotides match TRBD1. The CDR3 DNA follows: TGTGCCAGCAGACCACAGGGGGCAAAAGAGACCCAGTACTTC. This translates into CASRPQGAKETQYF.